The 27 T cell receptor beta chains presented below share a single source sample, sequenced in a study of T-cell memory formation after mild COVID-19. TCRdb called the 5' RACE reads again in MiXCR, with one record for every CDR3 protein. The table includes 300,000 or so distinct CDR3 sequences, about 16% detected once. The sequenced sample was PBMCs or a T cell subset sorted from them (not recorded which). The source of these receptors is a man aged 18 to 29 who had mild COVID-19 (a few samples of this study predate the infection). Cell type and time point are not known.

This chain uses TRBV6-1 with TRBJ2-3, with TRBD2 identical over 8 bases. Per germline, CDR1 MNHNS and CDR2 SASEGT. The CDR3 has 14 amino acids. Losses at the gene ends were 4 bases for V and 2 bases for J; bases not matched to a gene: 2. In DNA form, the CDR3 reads TGTGCCAGCAGTGGTAGCGGGGACACAGATACGCAGTATTTT. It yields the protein CASSGSGDTDTQYF.

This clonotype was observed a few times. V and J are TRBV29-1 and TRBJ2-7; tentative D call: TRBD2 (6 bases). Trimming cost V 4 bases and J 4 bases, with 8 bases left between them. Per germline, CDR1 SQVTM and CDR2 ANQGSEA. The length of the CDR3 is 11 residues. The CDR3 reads CSVVSGYEQYF. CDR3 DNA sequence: TGCAGCGTTGTTAGCGGATACGAGCAGTACTTC.

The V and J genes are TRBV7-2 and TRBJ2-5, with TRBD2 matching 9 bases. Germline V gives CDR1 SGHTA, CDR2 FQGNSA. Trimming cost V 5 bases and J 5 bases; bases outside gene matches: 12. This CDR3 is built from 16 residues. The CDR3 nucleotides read TGTGCCAGCAGCCTAGTAGGCGGGGGGGCAAGCGAGACCCAGTACTTC. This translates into CASSLVGGGASETQYF. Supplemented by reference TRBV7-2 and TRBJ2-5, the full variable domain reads GAGVSQSPSNKVTEKGKDVELRCDPISGHTALYWYRQSLGQGLEFLIYFQGNSAPDKSGLPSDRFSAERTGGSVSTLTIQRTQQEDSAVYLCASSLVGGGASETQYFGPGTRLLVL.

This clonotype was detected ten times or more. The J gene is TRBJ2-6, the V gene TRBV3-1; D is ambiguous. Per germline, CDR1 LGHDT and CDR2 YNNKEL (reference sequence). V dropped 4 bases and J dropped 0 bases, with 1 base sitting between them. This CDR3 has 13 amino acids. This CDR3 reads CASSPSGANVLTF. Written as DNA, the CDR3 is TGTGCCAGCAGCCCCTCTGGGGCCAACGTCCTGACTTTC.

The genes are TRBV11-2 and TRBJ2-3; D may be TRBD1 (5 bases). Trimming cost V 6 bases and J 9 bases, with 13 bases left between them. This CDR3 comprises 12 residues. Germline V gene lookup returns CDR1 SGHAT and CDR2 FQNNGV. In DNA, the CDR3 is TGTGCCAGCAGATACAGGACCCACACGCAGTATTTT. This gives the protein CASRYRTHTQYF.

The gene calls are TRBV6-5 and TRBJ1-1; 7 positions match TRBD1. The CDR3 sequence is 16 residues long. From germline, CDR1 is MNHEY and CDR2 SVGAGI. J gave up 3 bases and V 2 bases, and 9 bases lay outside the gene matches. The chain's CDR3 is CASSYAGTGVYTEAFF. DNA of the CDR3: TGTGCCAGCAGTTACGCCGGAACAGGGGTATACACTGAAGCTTTCTTT.

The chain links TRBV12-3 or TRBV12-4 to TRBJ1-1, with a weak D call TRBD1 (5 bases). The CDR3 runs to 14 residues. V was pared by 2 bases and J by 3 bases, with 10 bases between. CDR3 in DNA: TGTGCCAGCAGTTTAACCGCAGGGTACACTGAAGCTTTCTTT. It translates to CASSLTAGYTEAFF.

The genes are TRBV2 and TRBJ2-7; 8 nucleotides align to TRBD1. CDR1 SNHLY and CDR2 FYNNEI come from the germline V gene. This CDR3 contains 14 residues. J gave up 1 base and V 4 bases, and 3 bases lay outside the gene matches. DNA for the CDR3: TGTGCCAGCAGTGTAGACAGGGGATCCTACGAGCAGTACGTC. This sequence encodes CASSVDRGSYEQYV.

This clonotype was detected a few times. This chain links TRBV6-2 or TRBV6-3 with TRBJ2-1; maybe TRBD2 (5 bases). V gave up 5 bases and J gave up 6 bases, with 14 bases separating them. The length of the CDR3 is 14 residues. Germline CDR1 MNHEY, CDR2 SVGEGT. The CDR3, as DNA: TGTGCCAGCAGTCTGGTTTCCCGGGGCAATGAGCAGTTCTTC. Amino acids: CASSLVSRGNEQFF.

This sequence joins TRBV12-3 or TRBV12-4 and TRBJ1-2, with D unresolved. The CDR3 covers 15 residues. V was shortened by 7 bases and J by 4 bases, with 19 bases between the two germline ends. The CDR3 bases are TGTGCCAGCACCCCAAGTCCCGACAAGGGCTATGGCTACACCTTC. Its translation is CASTPSPDKGYGYTF.

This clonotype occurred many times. CDR3 sequence reads: CASSLAGLGAPETQYF. The CDR3 region has the DNA TGCGCCAGCAGCCTAGCGGGACTAGGGGCCCCAGAGACCCAGTACTTC. V usage is TRBV4-1 and J usage is TRBJ2-5, with 8 nucleotides matching TRBD2. This CDR3 is built from 16 residues. Germline V gene lookup returns CDR1 MGHRA and CDR2 YSYEKL. Trimming at V came to 4 bases and at J to 4 bases, leaving 11 bases not matched to a gene.

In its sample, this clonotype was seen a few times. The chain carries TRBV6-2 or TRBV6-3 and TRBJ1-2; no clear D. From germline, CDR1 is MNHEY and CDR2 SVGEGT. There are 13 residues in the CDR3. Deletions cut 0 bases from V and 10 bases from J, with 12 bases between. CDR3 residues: CASSYSSSSVYTF. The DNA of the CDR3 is TGTGCCAGCAGTTACTCGAGCAGCTCGGTCTACACCTTC.

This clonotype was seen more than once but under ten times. CDR3 residues: CASSLPGTGGNEQFF. The CDR3, as DNA: TGTGCCAGCAGCTTACCCGGGACAGGGGGGAATGAGCAGTTCTTC. The chain links TRBV11-2 to TRBJ2-1; 11 bases are shared with TRBD1. This CDR3 spans 15 amino acids. V was pared by 2 bases and J by 7 bases, with 4 bases of the junction left unmatched. CDR1 and CDR2 from the germline V gene are SGHAT and FQNNGV.

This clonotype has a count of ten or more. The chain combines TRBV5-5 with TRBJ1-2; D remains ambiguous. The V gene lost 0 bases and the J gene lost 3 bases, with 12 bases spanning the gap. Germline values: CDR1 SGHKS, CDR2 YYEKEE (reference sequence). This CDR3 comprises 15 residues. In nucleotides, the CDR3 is TGTGCCAGCAGCTTGGGGGAAACCCTCTACTATGGCTACACCTTC. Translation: CASSLGETLYYGYTF. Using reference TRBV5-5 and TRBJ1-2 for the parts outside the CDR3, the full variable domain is DAGVTQSPTHLIKTRGQQVTLRCSPISGHKSVSWYQQVLGQGPQFIFQYYEKEERGRGNFPDRFSARQFPNYSSELNVNALLLGDSALYLCASSLGETLYYGYTFGSGTRLTVV.

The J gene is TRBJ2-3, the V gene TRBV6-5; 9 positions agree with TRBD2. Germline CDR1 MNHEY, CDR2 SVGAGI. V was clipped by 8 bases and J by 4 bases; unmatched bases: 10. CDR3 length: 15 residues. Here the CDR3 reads CASQQRGEVADTQYF. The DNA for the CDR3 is TGTGCCAGCCAACAGCGGGGGGAGGTAGCAGATACGCAGTATTTT.

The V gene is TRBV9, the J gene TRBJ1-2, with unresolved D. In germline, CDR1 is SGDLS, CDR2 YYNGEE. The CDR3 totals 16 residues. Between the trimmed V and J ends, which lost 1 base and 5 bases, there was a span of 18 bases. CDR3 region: CASSVTSAGGRYGYTF. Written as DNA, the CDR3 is TGTGCCAGCAGCGTAACCTCAGCGGGAGGGCGGTATGGCTACACCTTC.

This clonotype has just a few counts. The CDR3 here is CASSVVKGRDEQYF. The DNA of the CDR3 is TGTGCCAGCAGCGTAGTGAAAGGGAGAGACGAGCAGTACTTC. The chain couples TRBV9 to TRBJ2-7; possible D gene TRBD2, 5 bases. V lost 0 bases and J lost 5, with 12 bases in between. Looked up from germline, CDR1 is SGDLS and CDR2 is YYNGEE. The CDR3 consists of 14 residues.

The CDR3 DNA reads TGCGCCAGCAGCACAGTCAGGAGCTTAGTTGGCTACACCTTC. Encoded protein: CASSTVRSLVGYTF. The V gene is TRBV4-1, the J gene TRBJ1-2; D is unclear. Germline CDR1 MGHRA, CDR2 YSYEKL. The CDR3 is 14 amino acids. Trimming cost V 5 bases and J 7 bases, with 17 bases left between them.

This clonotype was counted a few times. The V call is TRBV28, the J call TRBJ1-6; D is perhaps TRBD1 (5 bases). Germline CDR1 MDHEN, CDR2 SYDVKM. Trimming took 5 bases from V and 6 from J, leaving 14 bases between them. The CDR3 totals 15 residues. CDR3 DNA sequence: TGTGCCAGCAGTCCCCCGGGGCGGATTAATTCACCCCTCCACTTT. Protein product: CASSPPGRINSPLHF.

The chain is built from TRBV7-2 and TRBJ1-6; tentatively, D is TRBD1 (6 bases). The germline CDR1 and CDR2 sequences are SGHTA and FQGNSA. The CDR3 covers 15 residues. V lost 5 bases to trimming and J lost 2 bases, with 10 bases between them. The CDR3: CASSQDRPYNSPLHF. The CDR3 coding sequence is TGTGCCAGCAGCCAAGACAGGCCCTATAATTCACCCCTCCACTTT. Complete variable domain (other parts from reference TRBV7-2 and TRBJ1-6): GAGVSQSPSNKVTEKGKDVELRCDPISGHTALYWYRQSLGQGLEFLIYFQGNSAPDKSGLPSDRFSAERTGGSVSTLTIQRTQQEDSAVYLCASSQDRPYNSPLHFGNGTRLTVT.

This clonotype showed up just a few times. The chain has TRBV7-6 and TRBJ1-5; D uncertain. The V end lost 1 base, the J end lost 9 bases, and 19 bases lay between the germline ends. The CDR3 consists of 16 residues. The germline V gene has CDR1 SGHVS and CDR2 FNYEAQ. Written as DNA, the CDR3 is TGTGCCAGCAGCTTAGGGGCAGCTCAATTGGAAGGGCCCCAGCATTTT. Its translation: CASSLGAAQLEGPQHF.

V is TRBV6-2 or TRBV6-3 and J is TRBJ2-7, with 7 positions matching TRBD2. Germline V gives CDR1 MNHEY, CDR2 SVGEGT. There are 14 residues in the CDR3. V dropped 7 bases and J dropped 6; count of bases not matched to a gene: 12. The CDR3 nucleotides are TGTGCCAGCACTCGGTCGCGGGGGATCCGCGAGCAGTACTTC. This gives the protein CASTRSRGIREQYF.

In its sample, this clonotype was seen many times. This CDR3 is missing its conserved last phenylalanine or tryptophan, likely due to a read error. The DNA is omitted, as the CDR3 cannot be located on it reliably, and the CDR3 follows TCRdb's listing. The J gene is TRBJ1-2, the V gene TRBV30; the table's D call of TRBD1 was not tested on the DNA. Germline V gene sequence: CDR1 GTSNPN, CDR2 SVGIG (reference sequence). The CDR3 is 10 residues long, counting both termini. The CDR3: CAWDRDRAFL.

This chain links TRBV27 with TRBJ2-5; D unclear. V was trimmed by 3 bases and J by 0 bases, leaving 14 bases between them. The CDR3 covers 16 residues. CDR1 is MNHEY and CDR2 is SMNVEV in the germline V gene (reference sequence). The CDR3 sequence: CASSLRLPEYQETQYF. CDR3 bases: TGTGCCAGCAGTTTGCGGCTACCCGAGTACCAAGAGACCCAGTACTTC.

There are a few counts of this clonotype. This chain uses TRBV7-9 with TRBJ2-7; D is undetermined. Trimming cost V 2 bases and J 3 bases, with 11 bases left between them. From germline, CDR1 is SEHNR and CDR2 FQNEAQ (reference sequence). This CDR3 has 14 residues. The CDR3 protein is CASSLSGDHYEQYF. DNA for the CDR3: TGTGCCAGCAGCTTATCAGGAGACCACTACGAGCAGTACTTC.

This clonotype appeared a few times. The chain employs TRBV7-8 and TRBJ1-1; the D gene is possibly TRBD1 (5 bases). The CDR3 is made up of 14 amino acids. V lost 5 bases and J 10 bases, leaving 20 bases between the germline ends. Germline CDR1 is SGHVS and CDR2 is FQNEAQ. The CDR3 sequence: CASSLPGQTSGAFF. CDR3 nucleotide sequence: TGTGCCAGCAGCCTACCTGGACAAACCAGCGGAGCTTTCTTT.

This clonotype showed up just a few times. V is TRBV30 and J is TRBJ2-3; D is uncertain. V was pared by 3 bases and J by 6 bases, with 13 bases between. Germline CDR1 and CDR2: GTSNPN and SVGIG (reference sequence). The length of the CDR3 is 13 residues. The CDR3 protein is CAWRKETSDTQYF. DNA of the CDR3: TGTGCCTGGAGGAAAGAGACGTCGGATACGCAGTATTTT.